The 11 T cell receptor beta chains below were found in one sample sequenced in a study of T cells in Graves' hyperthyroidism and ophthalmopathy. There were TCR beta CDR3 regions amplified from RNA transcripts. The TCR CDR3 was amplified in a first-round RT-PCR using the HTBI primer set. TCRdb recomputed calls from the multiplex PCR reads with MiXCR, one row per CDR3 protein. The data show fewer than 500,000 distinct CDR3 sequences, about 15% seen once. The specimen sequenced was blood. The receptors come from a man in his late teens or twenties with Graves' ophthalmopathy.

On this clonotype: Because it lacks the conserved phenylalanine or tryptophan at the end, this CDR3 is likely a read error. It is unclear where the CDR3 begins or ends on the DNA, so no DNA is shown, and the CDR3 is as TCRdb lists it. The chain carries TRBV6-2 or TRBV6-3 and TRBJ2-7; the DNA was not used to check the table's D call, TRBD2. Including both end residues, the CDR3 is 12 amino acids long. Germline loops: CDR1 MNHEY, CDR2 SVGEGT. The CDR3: CASRSLGTSALL.

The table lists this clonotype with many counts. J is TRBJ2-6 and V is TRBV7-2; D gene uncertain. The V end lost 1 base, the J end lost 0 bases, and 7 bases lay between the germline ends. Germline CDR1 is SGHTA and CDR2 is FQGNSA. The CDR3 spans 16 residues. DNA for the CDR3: TGTGCCAGCAGCTTAGATTACCGCTCTGGGGCCAACGTCCTGACTTTC. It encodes CASSLDYRSGANVLTF. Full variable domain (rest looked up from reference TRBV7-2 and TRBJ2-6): GAGVSQSPSNKVTEKGKDVELRCDPISGHTALYWYRQSLGQGLEFLIYFQGNSAPDKSGLPSDRFSAERTGGSVSTLTIQRTQQEDSAVYLCASSLDYRSGANVLTFGAGSRLTVL.

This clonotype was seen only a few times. The CDR3 nucleotides read TGTGCCAGCACCCCGGGGCCTTTATTCACAGATACGCAGTATTTT. This encodes CASTPGPLFTDTQYF. The genes are TRBV27 and TRBJ2-3; D may match TRBD1 or TRBD2 (5 bases each). The germline gives CDR1 MNHEY, CDR2 SMNVEV (reference sequence). V was cut by 7 bases and J by 2 bases, with 16 bases left in between. This CDR3 has 15 residues.

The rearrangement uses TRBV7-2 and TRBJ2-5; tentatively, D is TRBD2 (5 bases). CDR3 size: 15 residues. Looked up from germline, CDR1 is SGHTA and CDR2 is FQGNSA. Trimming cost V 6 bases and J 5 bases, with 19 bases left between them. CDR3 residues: CASSYRGSKVETQYF. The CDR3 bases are TGTGCCAGCAGTTATCGCGGGTCGAAGGTTGAGACCCAGTACTTC.

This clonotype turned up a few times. The CDR3 loop reads CASSSSRDSGNTIYF. The CDR3 DNA reads as TGTGCCAGCAGTTCAAGCCGGGACTCTGGAAACACCATATATTTT. The chain carries TRBV2 and TRBJ1-3; D is ambiguous. This CDR3 comprises 15 residues. In germline, CDR1 is SNHLY, CDR2 FYNNEI. Trimming left V 5 bases short and J 0 bases short, with 11 bases between.

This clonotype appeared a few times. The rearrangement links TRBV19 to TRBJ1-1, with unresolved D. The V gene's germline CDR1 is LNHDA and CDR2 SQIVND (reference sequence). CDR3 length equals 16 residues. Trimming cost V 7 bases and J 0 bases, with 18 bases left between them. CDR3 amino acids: CASKAPLGVMNTEAFF. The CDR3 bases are TGTGCCAGTAAGGCCCCTCTTGGGGTCATGAACACTGAAGCTTTCTTT.

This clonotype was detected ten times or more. The CDR3 reads CSVVTAREQYF. In nucleotides, the CDR3 is TGCAGCGTTGTTACCGCTCGGGAGCAGTACTTC. The chain employs TRBV29-1 and TRBJ2-7, with unresolved D. Germline values: CDR1 SQVTM, CDR2 ANQGSEA. This CDR3 is 11 amino acids long. V lost 4 bases to trimming and J lost 7 bases, with 11 bases between them.

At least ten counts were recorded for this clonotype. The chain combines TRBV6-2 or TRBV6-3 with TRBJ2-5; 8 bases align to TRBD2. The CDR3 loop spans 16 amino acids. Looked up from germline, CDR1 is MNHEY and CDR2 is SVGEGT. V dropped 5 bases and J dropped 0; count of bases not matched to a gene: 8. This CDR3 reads CASSQGTRGYQETQYF. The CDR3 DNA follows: TGTGCCAGCAGTCAAGGGACTAGGGGGTACCAAGAGACCCAGTACTTC.

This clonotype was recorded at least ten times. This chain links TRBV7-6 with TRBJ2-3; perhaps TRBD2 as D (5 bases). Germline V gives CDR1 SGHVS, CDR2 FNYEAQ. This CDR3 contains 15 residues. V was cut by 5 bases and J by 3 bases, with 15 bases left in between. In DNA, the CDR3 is TGTGCCAGCAGCCTCGGTCTGGGAGAAACAGATACGCAGTATTTT. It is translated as CASSLGLGETDTQYF.

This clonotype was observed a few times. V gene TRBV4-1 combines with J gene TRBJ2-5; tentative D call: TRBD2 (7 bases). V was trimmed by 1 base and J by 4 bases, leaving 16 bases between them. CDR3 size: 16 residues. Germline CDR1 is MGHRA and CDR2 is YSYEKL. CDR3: CASSQGVGGGRETQYF. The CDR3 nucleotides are TGCGCCAGCAGCCAAGGTGTGGGAGGGGGACGAGAGACCCAGTACTTC.

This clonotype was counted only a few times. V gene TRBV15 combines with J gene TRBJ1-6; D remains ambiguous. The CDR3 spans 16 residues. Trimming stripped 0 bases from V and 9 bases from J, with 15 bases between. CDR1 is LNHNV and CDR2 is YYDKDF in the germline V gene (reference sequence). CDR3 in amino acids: CATSRDSGVSASPLHF. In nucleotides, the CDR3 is TGTGCCACCAGCAGAGATAGCGGGGTCTCGGCTTCACCCCTCCACTTT.